This T cell receptor (beta chain) was captured by sequencing in a study of blood T cell repertoires in COVID-19. Study as a whole: PBMCs, B-cell-depleted T cells, or T cells were the source of the cDNA or gDNA that made up the material.

Germline-derived CDR1 and CDR2 are SGHTA and FQGNSA. The V gene lost 2 bases and the J gene lost 8 bases, with 9 bases spanning the gap. The CDR3 loop spans 13 amino acids. Only in-frame clones appear in the TCRdb table, and some are missing; sequencing was by immunoSEQ multiplex PCR. Of over 150,000 clones in the sample, approximately 86% are singletons; the top ten hold around 0.6%. This clone has more than one count but fewer than ten. Sequencing input: peripheral blood. The genes are TRBV7-2 and TRBJ2-2; no firm D call. The source is a man aged 55 to 70 with COVID-19, enrolled during active disease. The chain's CDR3 is CASSLTLAGELFF. DNA for the CDR3: TGTGCCAGCAGCTTAACGCTCGCGGGGGAGCTGTTTTTT.